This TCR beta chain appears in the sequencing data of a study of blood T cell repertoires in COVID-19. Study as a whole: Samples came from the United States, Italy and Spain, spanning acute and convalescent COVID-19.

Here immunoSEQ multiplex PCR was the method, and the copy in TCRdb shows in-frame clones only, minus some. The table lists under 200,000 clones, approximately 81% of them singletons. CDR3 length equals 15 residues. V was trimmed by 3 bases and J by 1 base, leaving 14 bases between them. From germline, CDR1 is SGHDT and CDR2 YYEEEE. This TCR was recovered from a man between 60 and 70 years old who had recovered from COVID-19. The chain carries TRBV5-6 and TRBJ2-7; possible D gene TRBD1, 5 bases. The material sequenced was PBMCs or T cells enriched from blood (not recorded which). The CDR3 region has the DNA TGTGCCAGCAGCTCACAGGCGGCTAAATCCTACGAGCAGTACTTC. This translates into CASSSQAAKSYEQYF. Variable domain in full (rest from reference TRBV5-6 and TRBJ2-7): DAGVTQSPTHLIKTRGQQVTLRCSPKSGHDTVSWYQQALGQGPQFIFQYYEEEERQRGNFPDRFSGHQFPNYSSELNVNALLLGDSALYLCASSSQAAKSYEQYFGPGTRLTVT.